This T cell receptor (beta chain) was captured by sequencing in a study of identical twins. Findings and caveats of the study: Insertions were fewer in abundant cord blood beta clonotypes, whereas memory repertoires showed none of this pattern. Out-of-frame alpha sequences common to twins exhibited an excess of low generation probability.

Regarding this clonotype: Its antigen is as yet unknown.

Each donor was a healthy Caucasian. After removal of 2 bases from V and 7 bases from J, the junction contained 13 bases not matched to a gene. Germline V gives CDR1 SGHVS, CDR2 FNYEAQ. CDR3 length: 19 amino acids. Template switching created a universal primer site, and the cDNA included unique molecular identifiers. TCRdb reanalysed the 5' RACE reads using MiXCR and keeps one entry per CDR3 protein. The sample holds fewer than 800,000 distinct CDR3 sequences, roughly 7.2% seen once. The sample was also reused in another study, on yellow fever vaccine responses in identical twins.

The specimen was PBMCs. The receptor was isolated from a woman under 30 in good health. The chain joins TRBV7-6 to TRBJ2-3; 15 nucleotides line up with TRBD2. CDR3 amino acids: CASSLYIPGTSGGQHTQYF. In DNA, the CDR3 is TGTGCCAGCAGCTTATACATCCCTGGGACTAGCGGGGGGCAGCATACGCAGTATTTT.